A single T cell receptor (beta chain) is shown here with its context. What it binds is not known. Separate from the roughly 630-subject first cohort was the 120-subject validation cohort, to which the donors belonged. This sample is part of a study of cytomegalovirus exposure and HLA in healthy donors. Study-level results: Clusters of TCRs from the first cohort tended to co-occur in the 120 or so validation repertoires (as a later analysis found). It was confirmed in vitro that a few of the CMV-associated chains were specific for CMV antigens.

Germline trimming cut 3 bases from V and 6 bases from J; bases unmatched to any gene: 1. From germline, CDR1 is SGHTA and CDR2 FQGTGA. This CDR3 comprises 13 residues. Using immunoSEQ multiplex PCR, the repertoire was profiled, and TCRdb retains in-frame clones only, with some absent. Of about 65,000 clones in the sample, roughly 94% were seen once. The rearrangement links TRBV7-3 to TRBJ1-1; TRBD1 matches at 10 bases. This sequence was found in a man younger than 35 in good health and CMV-seropositive. The specimen was PBMCs. Written as DNA, the CDR3 is TGTGCCAGCAGCTTGACAGGGGGCTCTGAAGCTTTCTTT. Residues: CASSLTGGSEAFF.